The 29 T cell receptor beta chains in this list originate from one sample, sequenced in a study of T cells in Graves' hyperthyroidism and ophthalmopathy. There were TCR beta CDR3 regions amplified from RNA transcripts. The primer set for the first-round RT-PCR of the TCR CDR3 was HTBI. One entry per CDR3 protein, called by TCRdb with MiXCR from the multiplex PCR reads. The sample includes 750,000 to 900,000 distinct CDR3 sequences, roughly 40% seen only once; the top ten take 8.9%. The sequencing sample was made of blood. These TCRs come from a man aged 18-30 years with Graves' hyperthyroidism.

Ten or more counts support this clonotype. The chain has TRBV20-1 and TRBJ2-5; D uncertain. The CDR3 covers 13 residues. Germline V CDR1 and CDR2: DFQATT, SNEGSKA (reference sequence). Trimming left V 1 base short and J 0 bases short, with 6 bases between. CDR3 amino acids: CSARVEYQETQYF. Written as DNA, the CDR3 is TGCAGTGCTAGAGTAGAGTACCAAGAGACCCAGTACTTC.

The chain employs TRBV28 and TRBJ1-1; 7 bases match TRBD1. The V and J ends lost 5 bases and 3 bases, in that order; junction bases with no gene match: 9. Germline V gives CDR1 MDHEN, CDR2 SYDVKM. This CDR3 is built from 15 residues. In DNA form, the CDR3 reads TGTGCCAGCAGTCCCCACAGGGGAGGCGACACTGAAGCTTTCTTT. It codes for CASSPHRGGDTEAFF.

With regard to this clonotype: One end of the junction varies from germline; a read error may be responsible. This rearrangement joins TRBV7-9 to TRBJ1-5, with D perhaps matching TRBD1 (5 bases). Germline values: CDR1 SEHNR, CDR2 FQNEAQ (reference sequence). The CDR3 runs to 14 residues. This chain's CDR3 is CASSLEGSSQPQHF. As DNA, the CDR3 is TGCGCCAGCAGCTTGGAGGGGTCAAGTCAGCCCCAGCATTTT.

The V call is TRBV7-2, the J call TRBJ2-7; perhaps TRBD2 as D (5 bases). Trimming cost V 4 bases and J 0 bases, with 10 bases left between them. The germline V gene encodes CDR1 SGHTA and CDR2 FQGNSA. The CDR3 runs to 14 residues. The CDR3 reads CASSYGNYSYEQYF. The CDR3 nucleotides are TGTGCCAGCAGCTACGGGAACTACTCCTACGAGCAGTACTTC.

The CDR3: CASSLGQGYTGETQYF. The CDR3 DNA sequence: TGTGCCAGCAGCTTAGGACAGGGGTACACCGGGGAGACCCAGTACTTC. This sequence joins TRBV7-9 and TRBJ2-5, with 8 bases lining up with TRBD1. V shed 1 base and J 5 bases; nucleotides not matched to a gene: 9. This CDR3 region has 16 residues. CDR1 is SEHNR and CDR2 is FQNEAQ in the germline V gene (reference sequence).

J is TRBJ1-2 and V is TRBV29-1; 9 positions match TRBD1. V was clipped by 6 bases and J by 6 bases; unmatched bases: 11. In germline, CDR1 is SQVTM, CDR2 ANQGSEA. The CDR3 loop spans 14 amino acids. This CDR3 reads CSVRTRDRADGYTF. Written as DNA, the CDR3 is TGCAGCGTCCGAACCAGGGACAGGGCGGATGGCTACACCTTC. The full variable domain, in which reference TRBV29-1 and TRBJ1-2 provide the parts outside the CDR3, is SAVISQKPSRDICQRGTSLTIQCQVDSQVTMMFWYRQQPGQSLTLIATANQGSEATYESGFVIDKFPISRPNLTFSTLTVSNMSPEDSSIYLCSVRTRDRADGYTFGSGTRLTVV.

The J gene is TRBJ2-7, the V gene TRBV7-2, with D possibly matching TRBD2 (5 bases). CDR3 length equals 15 residues. Germline V gene data show CDR1 as SGHTA and CDR2 as FQGNSA. Trimming left V 6 bases short and J 2 bases short, with 17 bases between. The CDR3 spells CASSEEGTPAYEQYF. CDR3 nucleotide sequence: TGTGCCAGCAGTGAAGAGGGTACACCCGCCTACGAGCAGTACTTC.

A word on this clonotype: A clone one base away is much larger, so this may be a read error. The chain uses TRBV10-3 and TRBJ2-7; 7 bases fit TRBD2. Per the germline V gene, CDR1 is ENHRY and CDR2 is SYGVKD. This CDR3 has 15 amino acids. Trimming at V came to 4 bases and at J to 6 bases, leaving 12 bases not matched to a gene. The CDR3 region has the DNA TGTGCCATCAGTGGCACTAGCGAACCTCGCCGCGAGCAGTACTTC. As protein: CAISGTSEPRREQYF.

V gene TRBV12-3 or TRBV12-4 combines with J gene TRBJ2-5, with 8 bases identical to TRBD2. Trimming cost V 7 bases and J 1 base; bases outside gene matches: 5. CDR3 length: 14 amino acids. CDR3 in DNA: TGTGCCAGCAATCGGGGGGGCATCCAAGAGACCCAGTACTTC. It encodes CASNRGGIQETQYF.

Points on this clonotype: No conserved phenylalanine or tryptophan is present at the end of the CDR3, so a read error is the likely explanation. The V call is TRBV2, the J call TRBJ1-1; 7 bases align to TRBD1. Per germline, CDR1 SNHLY and CDR2 FYNNEI. The CDR3 is 14 residues long. The CDR3 region is CASSEAGGSTEAFL. In nucleotides, the CDR3 is TGTGCCAGCAGCGAAGCAGGGGGGAGCACTGAAGCTTTCCTT.

This clonotype was observed a few times. J is TRBJ2-7 and V is TRBV20-1, with D unresolved. Germline V gives CDR1 DFQATT, CDR2 SNEGSKA (reference sequence). The V end was cut by 6 bases, the J end by 0 bases, with 9 bases between. This CDR3 spans 12 amino acids. The CDR3 region is CSALTNSYEQYF. CDR3 in DNA: TGCAGTGCCCTTACAAACTCCTACGAGCAGTACTTC.

This chain connects TRBV20-1 to TRBJ1-2; D gene ambiguous. The V and J ends lost 4 bases and 0 bases respectively, with 12 bases between them. This CDR3 has 14 residues. CDR1 is DFQATT and CDR2 is SNEGSKA in the germline V gene (reference sequence). The CDR3 spells CSATFPGSNYGYTF. The CDR3 region has the DNA TGCAGTGCTACGTTCCCAGGATCTAACTATGGCTACACCTTC.

This clonotype was found a few times. V and J are TRBV12-3 or TRBV12-4 and TRBJ2-2; 7 positions match TRBD1. The ends lost 3 bases at V and 7 bases at J; junction bases unmatched: 5. This CDR3 is built from 14 residues. DNA of the CDR3: TGTGCCAGCAGTTTGGGACAGAAGGTCGGGGAGCTGTTTTTT. This codes for CASSLGQKVGELFF.

The chain employs TRBV29-1 and TRBJ2-5, with no clear D. Germline V CDR1 and CDR2: SQVTM, ANQGSEA. Trimming stripped 8 bases from V and 1 base from J, with 11 bases between. CDR3 length equals 12 residues. The CDR3 sequence: CSLRLAQETQYF. CDR3 DNA: TGCAGCTTACGCCTCGCCCAAGAGACCCAGTACTTC.

V gene TRBV5-1 combines with J gene TRBJ2-7, with TRBD1 matching over 10 bases. The ends lost 0 bases at V and 3 bases at J; junction bases unmatched: 9. The CDR3 consists of 17 residues. Germline CDR1 SGHRS, CDR2 YFSETQ. The CDR3 sequence is CASSLAAGTGEYYEQYF. In nucleotides, the CDR3 is TGCGCCAGCAGCTTGGCCGCGGGGACAGGGGAATACTACGAGCAGTACTTC.

A remark on this clonotype: The junction departs from the called germline gene at one end, perhaps through a read error. The rearrangement joins TRBV7-6 to TRBJ1-4; 9 bases line up with TRBD1. This CDR3 comprises 16 residues. Germline CDR1 reads SGHVS; CDR2 reads FNYEAQ. The CDR3 sequence is CASNLARTGANGKLFF. The CDR3 DNA reads as TGTGCCAGCAACTTAGCAAGGACAGGGGCAAATGGAAAACTGTTTTTT.

This clonotype was recorded many times. J is TRBJ2-2 and V is TRBV25-1; 7 positions agree with TRBD2. Trimming removed 1 base from V and 9 bases from J; junction bases left unmatched: 5. Germline V lookup: CDR1 MGHDK, CDR2 SYGVNS. The CDR3 runs 14 residues. The CDR3 coding sequence is TGTGCCAGCAGTGAATTGGCGGGAGAGAGGGAGCTGTTTTTT. Translated, it gives CASSELAGERELFF. The full variable domain, with the rest looked up from reference TRBV25-1 and TRBJ2-2, is EADIYQTPRYLVIGTGKKITLECSQTMGHDKMYWYQQDPGMELHLIHYSYGVNSTEKGDLSSESTVSRIRTEHFPLTLESARPSHTSQYLCASSELAGERELFFGEGSRLTVL.

V and J are TRBV9 and TRBJ2-7, with D tentatively TRBD2 (5 bases). CDR3 length: 15 residues. Trimming stripped 4 bases from V and 9 bases from J, with 23 bases between. CDR1 and CDR2 (germline): SGDLS, YYNGEE. CDR3 DNA: TGTGCCAGCAGCCCAGAGAGAGGAATAGAGGGCGGGCAGTACTTC. Protein product: CASSPERGIEGGQYF.

This chain joins TRBV7-9 and TRBJ2-7; unclear D gene. V was shortened by 5 bases and J by 2 bases, with 16 bases between the two germline ends. CDR1 is SEHNR and CDR2 is FQNEAQ in the germline V gene (reference sequence). The CDR3 contains 15 residues. In nucleotides, the CDR3 is TGTGCCAGCAGCCAAGAAGGACGCTCCACCTACGAGCAGTACTTC. It translates to CASSQEGRSTYEQYF. Supplemented by reference TRBV7-9 and TRBJ2-7, the full variable domain reads DTGVSQNPRHKITKRGQNVTFRCDPISEHNRLYWYRQTLGQGPEFLTYFQNEAQLEKSRLLSDRFSAERPKGSFSTLEIQRTEQGDSAMYLCASSQEGRSTYEQYFGPGTRLTVT.

This rearrangement joins TRBV20-1 to TRBJ1-5; D is perhaps TRBD1 (5 bases). Between the trimmed V and J ends, which lost 1 base and 1 base, there was a span of 11 bases. The CDR3 is 15 amino acids. Germline V gives CDR1 DFQATT, CDR2 SNEGSKA (reference sequence). The CDR3 sequence: CSARARQLSNQPQHF. DNA for the CDR3: TGCAGTGCTAGAGCTAGACAGCTAAGCAATCAGCCCCAGCATTTT.

This clonotype was seen more than once but under ten times. The rearrangement links TRBV7-2 to TRBJ2-5; 8 nucleotides line up with TRBD2. This CDR3 comprises 17 residues. The J segment lost 1 base and the V segment lost 2 bases, leaving 9 bases of the junction unmatched. CDR1 SGHTA and CDR2 FQGNSA come from the germline V gene. CDR3: CASSLIAGLVFQETQYF. CDR3 nucleotides: TGTGCCAGCAGCTTAATTGCGGGACTAGTGTTCCAAGAGACCCAGTACTTC.

The chain is built from TRBV9 and TRBJ1-2, with 9 bases identical to TRBD1. V lost 4 bases, J lost 8 bases, and 9 bases stayed unmatched. This CDR3 contains 14 residues. CDR1 SGDLS and CDR2 YYNGEE come from the germline V gene. CDR3 DNA: TGTGCCAGCAGCCCACAGGGGGCGTCGGTGGGCTACACCTTC. Residues: CASSPQGASVGYTF.

Details on this clonotype: Possible read error: a much larger clone is one base away. V is TRBV2 and J is TRBJ1-2; weak D call: TRBD1 (5 bases). This CDR3 spans 12 amino acids. The germline V gene encodes CDR1 SNHLY and CDR2 FYNNEI. V lost 7 bases, J lost 8 bases, and 14 bases lay in between. CDR3 nucleotide sequence: TGTGCCAGCATTTGTCTCAGGGAGGGCTACACCTTC. Its protein product is CASICLREGYTF.

The rearrangement joins TRBV14 to TRBJ2-7, with D possibly TRBD2 on 6 matching bases. The CDR3 totals 17 residues. CDR1 SGHDN and CDR2 FVKESK come from the germline V gene. Trimming took off 0 bases at V and 0 bases at J, with 15 bases between the two ends. CDR3: CASSQEGGSGHSYEQYF. The CDR3 region has the DNA TGTGCCAGCAGCCAAGAAGGAGGGAGCGGGCACTCCTACGAGCAGTACTTC.

This clonotype was recorded a few times. The V gene is TRBV13, the J gene TRBJ1-1, with D uncertain. Germline loops: CDR1 PRHDT, CDR2 FYEKMQ (reference sequence). The CDR3 consists of 11 residues. Trimming stripped 8 bases from V and 4 bases from J, with 8 bases between. CDR3 DNA sequence: TGTGCCAGCCTGGCGGGCACTGAAGCTTTCTTT. Translated: CASLAGTEAFF.

This clonotype was counted ten times or more. This CDR3 is CSARVYETQYF. The CDR3, as DNA: TGCAGTGCTAGAGTCTACGAGACCCAGTACTTC. The chain links TRBV20-1 to TRBJ2-5; D is uncertain. Germline loops: CDR1 DFQATT, CDR2 SNEGSKA (reference sequence). This CDR3 region has 11 residues. V lost 1 base and J lost 5, with 5 bases in between.

This clonotype was counted at least ten times. The chain couples TRBV7-9 to TRBJ1-3; D perhaps matches TRBD1 (5 bases). This CDR3 is built from 17 residues. Per the germline V gene, CDR1 is SEHNR and CDR2 is FQNEAQ (reference sequence). Trimming shortened V by 0 bases and J by 2 bases, and 14 bases separated the two germline ends. The CDR3 nucleotides read TGTGCCAGCAGCTTAGCTGATCCAGGGTTAGCTGGAAACACCATATATTTT. This sequence encodes CASSLADPGLAGNTIYF.

The sample holds many counts of this clonotype. The genes are TRBV7-9 and TRBJ1-6; D call uncertain. This CDR3 is 14 amino acids long. Germline CDR1 is SEHNR and CDR2 is FQNEAQ (reference sequence). The V end was cut by 5 bases, the J end by 7 bases, with 12 bases between. The chain's CDR3 is CASSRTELNSPLHF. The CDR3 DNA sequence: TGTGCCAGCAGCCGGACCGAGTTGAATTCACCCCTCCACTTT.

The chain is built from TRBV10-2 and TRBJ2-4; no definite D call. Germline V gene data show CDR1 as WSHSY and CDR2 as SAAADI. V lost 0 bases to trimming and J lost 7 bases, with 1 base between them. The CDR3 has 11 residues. The CDR3 coding sequence is TGCGCCAGCAGTGAGTCGAACATTCAGTACTTC. Protein sequence: CASSESNIQYF.